This T cell receptor beta chain appears in the sequencing data of a study of blood T cell repertoires in COVID-19 (dated by TCRdb to 2019 to 2021). Describing the broader study: Samples covering the acute and convalescent phases of COVID-19 were provided by collaborators in the United States, Italy and Spain. The prospective study material was composed of cDNA or gDNA derived from T cells, B-cell-depleted T cells, or PBMCs. The dataset comprised deeply sampled blood TCRbeta repertoires from subjects exposed to, actively infected with, or recovered from COVID-19. The repertoires were released in a freely available public database meant as a resource for research on the immune response to SARS-CoV-2. Samples were obtained from the ongoing ImmuneRACE study (first 160 participants) and from 1,200 or so subjects provided by 6 global collaborators. A de-identified subject ID, COVID-19 status, age in years and sex were almost always included in the sample metadata. Where HLA class I and class II types were available, the types were taken from metadata supplied by the sample provider, not from assay-based typing. Here is what the overall study found, with its caveats: Clinical and demographic metadata were provided uncurated, with the amount varying by source and participant.

With regard to this clone: Its antigen has not been determined. The input lacks base qualities; no much larger clone sits a single base away.

TCRbeta CDR3 regions were amplified from genomic DNA using the immunoSEQ Assay, a bias-controlled multiplex PCR. The paper's data handling went like this. Within the assay, amplification of reference gene primers was used to estimate how many nucleated cells each sample contained. To quantify the absolute abundance of each unique TCRbeta CDR3 rearrangement, sequence reads were collapsed and filtered. For each sample, productive Simpson clonality was calculated as the square root of Simpson's diversity index across productive rearrangements. In TCRdb, the immuneACCESS table is reduced to in-frame sequences with V and J assigned. These tables do not hold every clone; where another copy was compared, an unresolved V gene accounts for under half, and the others remain unexplained. V, J and clone size reflect that table, while D and trimming were determined from the DNA. Counted in this sample were 200,000 or so clones; approximately 84% of them appeared once. The ten largest clones capture roughly 4.1% of the sample.

The CDR3 has 14 amino acids, counting the end cysteine and phenylalanine. CDR3 DNA only is kept here, 42 bases in frame from base 1. Taken from the germline V gene, the CDR1 and CDR2 loops are SQVTM and ANQGSEA. Deletion took 2 bases off V and 0 bases off J, with a span of 10 bases between the germline ends. Collaborating institutions collected whole blood in K2EDTA tubes following their own protocols. For TCRbeta analysis, collaborators shipped samples in one of three forms: frozen whole blood, isolated PBMCs, or DNA extracted from either of those sample types. Specimen: peripheral blood. This clonotype originated in a man aged 50-60 years with acute or convalescent COVID-19. This chain is built from TRBV29-1 and TRBJ1-1, with no confident D gene call. The DNA reads TGCAGCGTTGAAAACAGACCAATGAACACTGAAGCTTTCTTT. It translates as CSVENRPMNTEAFF.